This T cell receptor beta chain appears in the sequencing data of a study of CD8 T cells in Susac syndrome. Turning to the study itself: There were Susac syndrome patients who were therapy-naive at blood draw, others on corticosteroids, and others on intravenous immunoglobulin alone.

The RNA, about 0.45 to 1 ug, was put through reverse transcription using random hexamers. TCRdb re-called the immunoSEQ multiplex PCR reads through MiXCR, storing one row per CDR3 protein. The sample has more than 65,000 distinct CDR3 sequences; roughly 94% are singletons. Regarding the study as a whole: In its TCR sequencing and HLA analysis, the study acknowledged that the number of individuals was relatively small.

Sequencing of TCR beta was performed on blood CD8+ T cells and on blood CD4+ T cells. The authors negatively isolated CD8+ and CD4+ T cells and FACS-enriched TEMRA cells. Remarks on this clonotype: Its antigen is currently unknown.

Germline CDR1 reads LNHDA; CDR2 reads SQIVND (reference sequence). V lost 0 bases and J lost 6, with 6 bases in between. This CDR3 has 13 amino acids. The genes are TRBV19 and TRBJ2-1; no reliable D call. This sequence was found in a human donor with Susac syndrome. Sequenced input: CD8+ T cells from PBMCs. The CDR3 DNA is TGTGCCAGTAGTATAGATAGTCCCAATGAGCAGTTCTTC. It encodes CASSIDSPNEQFF.